A selection of T cell receptor beta chains follows, all from one sample in a study of T cells in Graves' hyperthyroidism and ophthalmopathy. TCRdb independently ran MiXCR on the multiplex PCR reads; one entry per CDR3 protein. Altogether around 210,000 distinct CDR3 sequences are present, around 16% being singletons, with the ten largest covering around 48%. The source material was blood. Every receptor here comes from a woman aged 45-60 years with Graves' hyperthyroidism. The CDR3 runs from the conserved cysteine through the conserved F or W. The D gene is left open where the match is weak. The size entry is marked missing in some rows and otherwise reads once, few, many or a size class.

TRBJ1-4	NA	16	TRBV10-3	NA	CAISEFRQATNEKLFF	TGTGCCATCAGTGAGTTTAGACAGGCAACTAATGAAAAACTGTTTTTT
TRBJ2-3	TRBD2	14	TRBV20-1	many	CSAWGLAHGDTQYF	TGCAGTGCGTGGGGACTAGCCCACGGAGATACGCAGTATTTT
TRBJ2-1	TRBD2	16	TRBV18	NA	CASSPFVGRGSNEQFF	TGTGCCAGCTCACCCTTTGTCGGGAGGGGGTCCAATGAGCAGTTCTTC
TRBJ1-1	NA	13	TRBV4-1	many	CASSQVRSTEAFF	TGTGCCAGCAGCCAAGTCAGGTCCACTGAAGCTTTCTTT
TRBJ2-7	TRBD1	15	TRBV5-1	many	CASSARQGKGYEQYF	TGCGCCAGCAGCGCGCGACAGGGGAAGGGGTACGAGCAGTACTTC
TRBJ2-5	NA	14	TRBV6-1	once	CASRPPGLPETQYF	TGTGCCAGCAGACCCCCGGGCTTGCCAGAGACCCAGTACTTC
TRBJ2-7	NA	13	TRBV5-1	many	CASSLDLTYEQYF	TGCGCCAGCAGCTTGGATCTCACCTACGAGCAGTACTTC
TRBJ1-3	NA	17	TRBV6-6	NA	CASSYFTQGRAGNTIYF	TGTGCCAGCAGTTACTTTACCCAGGGGAGAGCTGGAAACACCATATATTTT
TRBJ1-1	NA	12	TRBV5-5	NA	CASGGMNTEAFF	TGTGCCAGCGGCGGGATGAACACTGAAGCTTTCTTT
TRBJ1-2	TRBD1	12	TRBV5-1	many	CATSTGNYGYTF	TGCGCCACCTCGACAGGGAACTATGGCTACACCTTC
TRBJ2-7	TRBD2	15	TRBV19	NA	CASSPAGARSYEQYF	TGTGCCAGTAGCCCTGCGGGAGCTCGCTCCTACGAGCAGTACTTC
TRBJ1-5	NA	17	TRBV27	many	CASRSLGAWPYNQPQHF	TGTGCCAGCAGGTCTTTAGGAGCCTGGCCTTACAATCAGCCCCAGCATTTT
TRBJ2-7	TRBD1	17	TRBV7-9	many	CASSLGSIRQGVYEQYF	TGTGCCAGCAGCTTAGGGTCGATTCGTCAGGGGGTCTACGAGCAGTACTTC
TRBJ2-2	NA	13	TRBV20-1	NA	CSARDRGTGELFF	TGCAGTGCTAGAGACAGGGGCACCGGGGAGCTGTTTTTT
TRBJ2-3	NA	15	TRBV7-9	NA	CASSKVASSTDTQYF	TGTGCCAGCAGTAAGGTGGCGTCTAGCACAGATACGCAGTATTTT
TRBJ1-2	NA	16	TRBV12-3/TRBV12-4	many	CASRLKLTGYFGGYTF	TGTGCCAGCAGACTAAAACTAACAGGGTATTTCGGTGGCTACACCTTC
TRBJ1-1	NA	17	TRBV28	many	CASSLGEFVIWDTEAFF	TGTGCCAGCAGTTTGGGGGAGTTTGTTATATGGGACACTGAAGCTTTCTTT
TRBJ1-2	TRBD1	15	TRBV7-2	many	CASSIGQGMGYGYTF	TGTGCCAGCAGCATAGGACAGGGGATGGGTTATGGCTACACCTTC
TRBJ1-1	NA	16	TRBV20-1	many	CSARDRPGTMNTEAFF	TGCAGTGCTAGAGATCGACCGGGGACCATGAACACTGAAGCTTTCTTT
TRBJ2-1	NA	13	TRBV30	NA	CAWSVWGYNEQFF	TGTGCCTGGAGTGTTTGGGGCTACAATGAGCAGTTCTTC
TRBJ2-2	TRBD2	20	TRBV6-2/TRBV6-3	many	CASSYLFGAGVSGGTGELFF	TGTGCCAGCAGCTACCTTTTTGGAGCGGGAGTATCGGGGGGCACCGGGGAGCTGTTTTTT
TRBJ1-1	NA	10	TRBV30	many	CAWIDGEAFF	TGTGCCTGGATCGACGGTGAAGCTTTCTTT
TRBJ2-3	TRBD1	16	TRBV19	NA	CASSSLRDRVFVTQYF	TGTGCCAGTAGTTCACTCCGGGACAGGGTTTTTGTTACGCAGTATTTT
TRBJ2-7	TRBD2	16	TRBV11-3	NA	CASSHSGLAGWYEQYF	TGTGCCAGCAGCCACAGTGGACTAGCGGGATGGTACGAGCAGTACTTC
TRBJ2-7	TRBD2	16	TRBV18	many	CASSPRLAGAGGEQYF	TGTGCCAGCTCACCACGCCTAGCGGGAGCCGGTGGCGAGCAGTACTTC
TRBJ2-2	NA	14	TRBV20-1	few	CSARERPYTGELFF	TGCAGTGCTAGAGAAAGGCCATACACCGGGGAGCTGTTTTTT
TRBJ1-2	NA	14	TRBV3-1	once	CASSQTTGFIGYTF	TGTGCCAGCAGCCAAACCACAGGGTTTATCGGCTACACCTTC
TRBJ2-7	TRBD1	16	TRBV7-2	many	CASSLGLGGQGSEQYF	TGTGCCAGCAGCTTAGGGCTGGGGGGACAGGGGAGCGAGCAGTACTTC
TRBJ2-2	TRBD2	21	TRBV25-1	NA	CASSEYIHIRRREGHHGELFF	TGTGCCAGCAGTGAATATATTCACATTAGAAGGCGGGAGGGCCATCACGGGGAGCTGTTTTTT
TRBJ1-1	NA	13	TRBV6-1	few	CASSEQGRTEAFF	TGTGCCAGCAGTGAACAGGGAAGAACTGAAGCTTTCTTT
TRBJ2-7	NA	15	TRBV2	many	CASSERGSTTYEQYF	TGTGCCAGCAGTGAAAGGGGTTCTACGACCTACGAGCAGTACTTC
TRBJ2-1	TRBD2	16	TRBV29-1	few	CSVAWWGSGRAGEQFF	TGCAGCGTCGCCTGGTGGGGTAGCGGGAGGGCCGGTGAGCAGTTCTTC
TRBJ2-1	TRBD2	17	TRBV5-6	many	CASSSRRTSGGYNEQFF	TGTGCCAGCAGCTCCCGACGGACTAGCGGGGGGTACAATGAGCAGTTCTTC
TRBJ2-4	NA	16	TRBV12-3/TRBV12-4	many	CASSPRQTLAKNIQYF	TGTGCCAGCAGTCCTAGACAGACCCTAGCCAAAAACATTCAGTACTTC
TRBJ2-5	NA	14	TRBV11-2	many	CASSFDLPQETQYF	TGTGCCAGCAGCTTCGACTTACCCCAAGAGACCCAGTACTTC
TRBJ1-6	TRBD1	17	TRBV11-3	few	CASSFTGGLTYNSPLHF	TGTGCCAGCAGCTTTACAGGGGGCCTTACCTATAATTCACCCCTCCACTTT
TRBJ1-2	NA	14	TRBV20-1	many	CSADPGQSNYGYTF	TGCAGTGCTGACCCTGGACAGTCTAACTATGGCTACACCTTC
TRBJ1-1	NA	14	TRBV6-5	NA	CASSYSRGNTEAFF	TGTGCCAGCAGTTACTCCAGGGGGAACACTGAAGCTTTCTTT
TRBJ1-5	NA	15	TRBV9	many	CASSTGPDSNQPQHF	TGTGCCAGCAGCACGGGCCCCGATTCCAATCAGCCCCAGCATTTT
TRBJ1-5	NA	16	TRBV19	NA	CASSIVPRAGNQPQHF	TGTGCCAGTAGTATCGTACCAAGGGCGGGAAATCAGCCCCAGCATTTT
TRBJ2-7	TRBD2	16	TRBV4-1	NA	CASSQDAGGAGYEQYF	TGCGCCAGCAGCCAAGACGCCGGGGGGGCGGGCTACGAGCAGTACTTC
TRBJ1-1	NA	15	TRBV12-3/TRBV12-4	many	CASSLGSGGWTEAFF	TGTGCCAGCAGTTTAGGGAGTGGGGGTTGGACTGAAGCTTTCTTT
TRBJ2-1	TRBD2	16	TRBV4-1	few	CASSQKPGLADNEQFF	TGCGCCAGCAGCCAAAAACCGGGACTAGCGGACAATGAGCAGTTCTTC
TRBJ1-5	NA	16	TRBV11-2	many	CASSLGLDRTMEPQHF	TGTGCCAGCAGCTTAGGTTTGGACAGAACCATGGAGCCCCAGCATTTT
TRBJ2-4	TRBD1	16	TRBV4-1	many	CASSREGRTGGSIQYF	TGCGCCAGCAGCCGCGAAGGAAGGACAGGGGGCTCCATTCAGTACTTC
TRBJ2-5	NA	15	TRBV11-1	many	CASRLKSGIQETQYF	TGTGCCAGCAGACTCAAAAGCGGCATCCAAGAGACCCAGTACTTC
TRBJ1-4	NA	17	TRBV3-1	NA	CASSQDSRSGRNEKLFF	TGTGCCAGCAGCCAAGATTCTAGGTCGGGTCGGAATGAAAAACTGTTTTTT
TRBJ1-1	TRBD1	14	TRBV20-1	few	CSSRRTGRNTEAFF	TGCAGTTCCCGGAGGACAGGTCGGAACACTGAAGCTTTCTTT
TRBJ2-5	NA	13	TRBV2	many	CASSVRQQETQYF	TGTGCCAGCAGTGTTAGACAGCAAGAGACCCAGTACTTC
TRBJ2-2	NA	19	TRBV20-1	NA	CSARDPLAGRSANTGELFF	TGCAGTGCTAGAGATCCCCTGGCAGGCCGATCCGCGAACACCGGGGAGCTGTTTTTT
TRBJ2-1	NA	15	TRBV20-1	NA	CSARDGILRLPEQFF	TGCAGTGCTAGAGATGGAATCCTTCGTCTGCCTGAGCAGTTCTTC
TRBJ2-1	TRBD2	16	TRBV20-1	many	CSAPPPGLALYNEQFF	TGCAGTGCTCCTCCCCCGGGACTAGCGCTCTACAATGAGCAGTTCTTC
TRBJ2-7	TRBD2	16	TRBV7-8	many	CASSLERGVAGGEQYF	TGTGCCAGCAGCTTGGAAAGGGGAGTAGCGGGAGGCGAGCAGTACTTC
TRBJ1-1	NA	14	TRBV6-1	NA	CASSPAGMNTEAFF	TGTGCCAGCAGTCCCGCGGGTATGAACACTGAAGCTTTCTTT
TRBJ1-1	TRBD1	13	TRBV6-1	many	CASRRDRLTEAFF	TGTGCCAGCAGGAGGGACAGGCTGACTGAAGCTTTCTTT
TRBJ1-6	NA	14	TRBV7-9	few	CASSLPQGNSPLHF	TGTGCCAGCAGCTTACCCCAGGGAAATTCACCCCTCCACTTT
TRBJ1-3	NA	16	TRBV9	NA	CASSVADRTAGNTIYF	TGTGCCAGCAGCGTAGCTGACCGGACAGCTGGAAACACCATATATTTT
TRBJ1-1	TRBD1	19	TRBV7-9	many	CASSSRNDRQGEMNTEAFF	TGTGCCAGCAGCTCTCGTAACGACCGACAGGGCGAGATGAACACTGAAGCTTTCTTT
TRBJ1-1	NA	13	TRBV6-1	many	CASSNRAFSEAFF	TGTGCCAGCAGTAACAGGGCCTTTTCTGAAGCTTTCTTT
TRBJ2-7	NA	14	TRBV28	NA	CASSPGISTYEQYF	TGTGCCAGCAGTCCCGGGATCAGCACCTACGAGCAGTACTTC